The present entry profiles one T cell receptor beta chain with its context. Its antigen is unidentified. The sample originates from a study of vaccination and CD4 T cells after COVID-19. CDR1 MNHNS and CDR2 SASEGT come from the germline V gene. The CDR3 is 15 amino acids. V was clipped by 6 bases and J by 4 bases; unmatched bases: 8. Cultured CD4+ T cell DNA underwent sequencing with the Oncomine TCR Beta short-read assay. TCRdb used MiXCR to reprocess the PCR reads, holding one entry per CDR3 protein. The sample lists 20,000 to 25,000 distinct CDR3 sequences, around 35% occurring once. Specified treatment: roughly 10-day PBMC culture with coronavirus spike peptide pools or control peptides (ViraFEST assay). Wells that each held around 2 million PBMCs were cultured with 7.5 to 10 IU/ml IL-2 and about 10 ug/ml peptide pools.

Specimen: CD4+ T cells from blood, cultured in vitro, collected before SARS-CoV-2 vaccination. This sequence originates from a human donor who had recovered from COVID-19. This rearrangement joins TRBV6-1 to TRBJ2-1, with 8 bases that match TRBD2. The CDR3 nucleotides read TGTGCCAGCAGGCGCTCTAGCGGGTCTTACAATGAGCAGTTCTTC. Translated, it gives CASRRSSGSYNEQFF.